A selection of T cell receptor beta chains follows, all from one sample in a study of a mutant IDH1 vaccine in newly diagnosed glioma. No antigens are known for them. This table comes from immunoSEQ multiplex PCR, and its TCRdb copy is limited to in-frame clones, with some not included. The repertoire includes tens of thousands of clones, roughly two thirds of them detected once, and more than 4.5% sits in the top ten. Sequenced material: peripheral blood mononuclear cells (PBMCs), taken from a glioma patient whose treatment included an IDH1 peptide vaccine. These receptor sequences come from a man aged 40-55 years with glioma. Some clones in this sample may be carry-over from other donors' samples. Both conserved end residues are trimmed from each CDR3. Some rows mark clone size as missing; the rest say once, few, many or name a class of expanded clone.

cdr3_aa	v_call	clone_size	j_call
ASSTLDTLRWGYT	TRBV19	.	TRBJ1-2
ASRKGTNEQF	TRBV10-1	.	TRBJ2-1
ASSPPTRNTIY	TRBV18	many	TRBJ1-3
ASSVDLEDYGYT	TRBV19	.	TRBJ1-2
ASSFQGNAYGYT	TRBV2	few	TRBJ1-2
ASSLIENTEAF	TRBV27	few	TRBJ1-1
ASSVMTDSVEQF	TRBV9	.	TRBJ2-1
ASSEFGGDTEAF	TRBV6-1	.	TRBJ1-1
ASSPSGRRGYNEQF	TRBV7-9	.	TRBJ2-1
ASSRDKETQY	TRBV5-6	.	TRBJ2-5
ASSKVLLSGGQGCLEGY	TRBV21-1	.	TRBJ2-7
ASSFTPRGFGECT	TRBV7-9	.	TRBJ1-2
ASSQGIITDTQY	TRBV14	.	TRBJ2-3
ASSLSGATGANVLT	TRBV5-1	.	TRBJ2-6
ASSYSRQTGNTIY	TRBV6-5	.	TRBJ1-3
ASSRDRDTDTQY	TRBV10-2	.	TRBJ2-3
ASRPDSGAETQY	TRBV10-2	.	TRBJ2-5
ASRGPPSNSPLH	TRBV19	.	TRBJ1-6
ASRYRNTTIRDYGYT	TRBV19	.	TRBJ1-2
ASSQTGTGHTNSPLH	TRBV19	few	TRBJ1-6
SASWREKLF	TRBV20-1	.	TRBJ1-4
ASSASGGYAYGYT	TRBV7-2	.	TRBJ1-2
ASSPRSRGTGANVLT	TRBV19	.	TRBJ2-6
ASSPDRGQYGYT	TRBV2	.	TRBJ1-2
ASSPLPETDGYT	TRBV18	.	TRBJ1-2
ASSERGPSNQPQH	TRBV6-1	.	TRBJ1-5
ASSLELARQY	TRBV7-2	few	TRBJ2-7
SASHNTEAF	TRBV20-1	.	TRBJ1-1
ASGTSYEQF	TRBV5-6	.	TRBJ2-1
ASSVDSTDTQY	TRBV5-4	once	TRBJ2-3
ASSPRTGGDNEQF	TRBV4-2	.	TRBJ2-1
ASSYKGSTDTQY	TRBV6-5	.	TRBJ2-3
SVDVDSYTEAF	TRBV29-1	.	TRBJ1-1
ASSTSKQTGGYT	TRBV2	.	TRBJ1-2
ASSNRGVSYNEQF	TRBV7-2	.	TRBJ2-1
ASTPDRRANYGYT	TRBV19	few	TRBJ1-2
ASSLGLPLSYEQY	TRBV5-1	.	TRBJ2-7
AISQVDSYEQY	TRBV10-3	.	TRBJ2-7
ASSQLITGKANYGYT	TRBV4-1	.	TRBJ1-2
ASSEAGARETQY	TRBV2	.	TRBJ2-5
ATSHRLGYEQY	TRBV7-9	once	TRBJ2-7
ASSSGPPRGGYT	TRBV7-9	.	TRBJ1-2
ASSRIGFDTEAF	TRBV4-1	.	TRBJ1-1
ASSLGTVNEQY	TRBV7-9	few	TRBJ2-7
SVSLRAVPYEQY	TRBV29-1	once	TRBJ2-7
ASSDMGWGDEKLF	TRBV10-1	.	TRBJ1-4
ASTSTGNYGYT	TRBV5-1	few	TRBJ1-2
ASTLPSGGDREAF	TRBV2	.	TRBJ1-1
ASSLSRGADTQY	TRBV5-6	.	TRBJ2-3
ASSSTVNNEQF	TRBV18	.	TRBJ2-1
ASRITGGRETQY	TRBV5-1	.	TRBJ2-5
ASSPGQGNEKLF	TRBV18	few	TRBJ1-4
ASSDDSQETQY	TRBV2	.	TRBJ2-5
ASSQEGGGTDTQY	TRBV4-1	few	TRBJ2-3
ASSDRGGSHEQY	TRBV5-4	.	TRBJ2-7
ASSVDSSVKTQY	TRBV6-5	.	TRBJ2-5
ASGPGTSYEQY	TRBV5-1	.	TRBJ2-7